This section outlines one T cell receptor (beta chain) sequence together with its context. Its antigen is undetermined. Treatment defined: oral pan-JAK inhibitor, 5-10 mg twice daily. These data are taken from a study of CD8+ T cells in alopecia areata. Overall study results and limits: Clonality exceeded that of normal scalp in lesional scalp, most notably in alopecia totalis/universalis. Scalp clonality decreased significantly with tofacitinib, and so did expanded CD8+ clones among the top 100. Possibly as an HLA-related effect, TCR sharing across patients appeared less clear than in mice.

Extracted from the samples, RNA was reverse transcribed into cDNA to serve as the sequencing template. The data were produced by immunoSEQ multiplex PCR, yet TCRdb's version contains in-frame clones alone and is incomplete. The sample includes 90,000 or so clones, around 40% of them seen just once. The germline V gene encodes CDR1 SGHDT and CDR2 YYEEEE. The CDR3 loop spans 13 amino acids. Deletions cut 3 bases from V and 7 bases from J, with 14 bases between. The source of this sequence is a human donor with alopecia areata. The starting material was CD8+ T cells sorted from blood, obtained at week 24, from a patient treated with tofacitinib. The gene calls are TRBV5-6 and TRBJ2-7, with D perhaps matching TRBD2 (6 bases). CDR3 coding DNA: TGTGCCAGCAGCTGGTCCGGGGGTGCGGAGCAGTACTTC. Its translation is CASSWSGGAEQYF.